These T cell receptor beta chains were read from a single sample in a study of T cell clonotyping in hematopoietic cell transplantation. The protocol was immunoSEQ multiplex PCR, while the TCRdb copy is restricted to in-frame clones and leaves out a portion. The repertoire holds about 45,000 clones, 94% seen once, with about 0.8% in the top ten. The sequenced sample was peripheral blood mononuclear cells. The receptors derive from a woman aged 45 to 65 in good health. Some clones in this sample may be carry-over from other donors' samples. CDR3s include the opening cysteine and the closing phenylalanine or tryptophan. The order of the fields is D gene, J gene, V gene, clone size, CDR3 protein, CDR3 DNA. D genes are given only for firm matches. Size is stated for part of the rows, as once, few or many counts, or as a class when the clone is expanded.

>.|TRBJ1-3|TRBV19|.
CASSIEPSGNTIYF
TGTGCCAGTAGTATCGAGCCCTCTGGAAACACCATATATTTT
>.|TRBJ1-6|TRBV18|.
CASSPGLGRTDSPLHF
TGTGCCAGCTCACCAGGTCTCGGGAGGACAGATTCACCCCTCCACTTT
>.|TRBJ2-3|TRBV5-1|.
CASSFGVSDTQYF
TGCGCCAGCAGCTTTGGGGTCTCAGATACGCAGTATTTT
>.|TRBJ1-4|TRBV9|.
CASSVVGLHNEKLFF
TGTGCCAGCAGCGTAGTCGGTCTCCATAATGAAAAACTGTTTTTT
>TRBD2|TRBJ2-5|TRBV11-2|once
CASSTGTRQETQYF
TGTGCCAGCAGCACCGGGACTAGGCAAGAGACCCAGTACTTC
>TRBD2|TRBJ2-3|TRBV30|.
CAWCRDYRGDTQYF
TGTGCCTGGTGCCGGGACTATAGGGGAGATACGCAGTATTTT
>.|TRBJ2-5|TRBV7-2|.
CASSPEKYETQYF
TGTGCCAGCAGCCCCGAGAAGTATGAGACCCAGTACTTC
>.|TRBJ1-4|TRBV30|.
CAWSLGTNEKLFF
TGTGCCTGGAGCTTAGGGACTAATGAAAAACTGTTTTTT
>.|TRBJ2-5|TRBV5-5|.
CASSLSTVQETQYF
TGTGCCAGCAGCTTGTCGACAGTCCAAGAGACCCAGTACTTC
>.|TRBJ2-1|TRBV5-5|.
CASSLKVQGIAMGEEQFF
TGTGCCAGCAGCCTAAAAGTACAGGGAATCGCTATGGGGGAAGAGCAGTTCTTC
>.|TRBJ2-7|TRBV13|.
CASSSNFSYEQYF
TGTGCCAGCAGCTCCAATTTCTCCTACGAGCAGTACTTC
>.|TRBJ1-2|TRBV4-1|.
CASSPGQGRSNGYTF
TGCGCCAGCAGCCCCGGGCAGGGGCGCTCTAATGGCTACACCTTC
>.|TRBJ2-7|TRBV5-6|.
CASSFFRGVSAPEQYF
TGTGCCAGCAGCTTTTTTAGGGGAGTTTCAGCCCCCGAGCAGTACTTC
>TRBD1|TRBJ2-2|TRBV7-9|.
CASSNWTGRTGELFF
TGTGCCAGCAGCAACTGGACAGGTCGAACCGGGGAGCTGTTTTTT
>.|TRBJ2-5|TRBV7-7|once
CASSFTGFGETQYF
TGTGCCAGCAGCTTCACAGGATTTGGGGAGACCCAGTACTTC
>.|TRBJ2-7|TRBV19|.
CASSIVVSSYEQYF
TGTGCCAGTAGTATTGTGGTTAGCTCCTACGAGCAGTACTTC
>.|TRBJ2-2|TRBV5-1|.
CASSPGTGARTGELFF
TGCGCCAGCAGCCCCGGCACGGGGGCAAGGACCGGGGAGCTGTTTTTT
>TRBD1|TRBJ1-1|TRBV4-3|.
CASSPGTGGTEAFF
TGCGCCAGCAGCCCAGGGACAGGGGGCACTGAAGCTTTCTTT
>.|TRBJ1-5|TRBV6-6|.
CASRPPAAVHNQPQHF
TGTGCCAGCAGACCCCCGGCGGCCGTACACAATCAGCCCCAGCATTTT
>.|TRBJ2-2|TRBV4-3|.
CASSQDESVVGSDTGELFF
TGCGCCAGCAGCCAAGATGAAAGTGTTGTGGGTTCGGACACCGGGGAGCTGTTTTTT
>.|TRBJ1-1|TRBV4-3|once
CASSQEFRSTEAFF
TGCGCCAGCAGCCAAGAGTTTCGGAGTACTGAAGCTTTCTTT
>TRBD2|TRBJ2-7|TRBV7-8|.
CASSSGTSGNSYEQYF
TGTGCCAGCAGCTCCGGGACTAGCGGCAACTCCTACGAGCAGTACTTC
>.|TRBJ2-7|TRBV7-2|.
CASSLGGSIYEQYF
TGTGCCAGCAGCTTAGGAGGTAGCATATACGAGCAGTACTTC
>.|TRBJ2-1|TRBV6-5|.
CASRWQGGNNEQFF
TGTGCCAGCAGGTGGCAGGGGGGCAACAATGAGCAGTTCTTC
>.|TRBJ2-3|TRBV11-2|.
CASSFTGRDTDTQYF
TGTGCCAGCAGCTTTACGGGACGAGACACAGATACGCAGTATTTT
>TRBD1|TRBJ1-1|TRBV6-6|.
CASSYSRGTEAFF
TGTGCCAGCAGTTACTCCAGGGGGACTGAAGCTTTCTTT
>TRBD2|TRBJ2-1|TRBV5-1|.
CASNRASGGNEQFF
TGCGCCAGCAATCGGGCTAGCGGGGGGAATGAGCAGTTCTTC
>.|TRBJ2-6|TRBV9|.
CASSVVSGSGANVLTF
TGTGCCAGCAGCGTAGTTTCAGGGTCCGGGGCCAACGTCCTGACTTTC
>TRBD1|TRBJ1-4|TRBV18|once
CASSPDRAREKLFF
TGTGCCAGCTCACCGGACAGGGCAAGAGAAAAACTGTTTTTT
>TRBD1|TRBJ2-7|TRBV5-5|.
CASSFPGQGVYEQYF
TGTGCCAGCAGCTTCCCGGGACAGGGAGTCTACGAGCAGTACTTC
>.|TRBJ1-6|TRBV15|.
CATSRGTRPLHF
TGTGCCACCAGCAGGGGAACTCGACCCCTCCACTTT
>.|TRBJ1-3|TRBV15|.
CATSRAGAGNTIYF
TGTGCCACCAGCAGAGCCGGGGCTGGAAACACCATATATTTT
>.|TRBJ1-5|TRBV7-2|.
CASSRTEQPQHF
TGTGCCAGCAGCCGGACAGAACAGCCCCAGCATTTT
>.|TRBJ2-5|TRBV7-2|.
CASSLGSASETQYF
TGTGCCAGCAGCTTAGGAAGCGCCTCGGAGACCCAGTACTTC
>.|TRBJ2-3|TRBV6-1|.
CASSDNDPGSTDTQYF
TGTGCCAGCAGTGATAACGATCCAGGGAGCACAGATACGCAGTATTTT
>.|TRBJ2-1|TRBV7-2|.
CASSLAAVSYNEQFF
TGTGCCAGCAGCTTAGCGGCGGTATCCTACAATGAGCAGTTCTTC
>TRBD2|TRBJ2-2|TRBV7-3|once
CASRSNAGGNTGELFF
TGTGCCAGCAGATCAAACGCGGGGGGGAACACCGGGGAGCTGTTTTTT
>.|TRBJ2-7|TRBV7-2|.
CASSLVVGLGYEQYF
TGTGCCAGCAGCTTAGTGGTCGGCCTGGGCTACGAGCAGTACTTC
>.|TRBJ2-5|TRBV7-3|.
CASSLWPVQETQYF
TGTGCCAGCAGCTTATGGCCAGTCCAAGAGACCCAGTACTTC
>.|TRBJ2-1|TRBV11-1|.
CASSPGDEQFF
TGTGCCAGCAGCCCCGGGGACGAGCAGTTCTTC
>TRBD1|TRBJ2-7|TRBV5-1|.
CAGNVSGNGQGLKNREQYF
TGCGCCGGAAACGTCAGCGGAAATGGACAGGGGCTAAAGAATCGCGAGCAGTACTTC
>.|TRBJ1-3|TRBV11-2|.
CASSVPLNTIYF
TGTGCCAGCAGCGTCCCGCTGAACACCATATATTTT
>.|TRBJ1-5|TRBV27|.
CASSLSGGINQPQHF
TGTGCCAGCAGTTTAAGCGGGGGCATCAATCAGCCCCAGCATTTT
>.|TRBJ1-1|TRBV6-5|.
CASSYHTNTEAFF
TGTGCCAGCAGTTACCATACGAACACTGAAGCTTTCTTT
>.|TRBJ2-1|TRBV2|.
CASSDLGARYNEQFF
TGTGCCAGCAGTGATCTAGGGGCTAGGTACAATGAGCAGTTCTTC
>.|TRBJ1-2|TRBV6-4|.
CASSDSGGVTGYTF
TGTGCCAGCAGTGACTCTGGCGGTGTTACTGGCTACACCTTC
>TRBD2|TRBJ2-7|TRBV19|.
CASSTLSGGSSEQYF
TGTGCCAGTAGTACCCTGAGCGGGGGGTCCTCCGAGCAGTACTTC
>TRBD1|TRBJ2-7|TRBV7-9|.
CASSFHLGQGSSYEQYF
TGTGCCAGCAGCTTCCACCTCGGACAGGGGAGCTCCTACGAGCAGTACTTC
>.|TRBJ2-7|TRBV4-3|.
CASSQATDSYEQYF
TGCGCCAGCAGCCAAGCGACAGACTCCTACGAGCAGTACTTC
>.|TRBJ2-5|TRBV7-3|.
CASSLFGGTQYF
TGTGCCAGCAGCTTATTTGGTGGGACCCAGTACTTC
>TRBD2|TRBJ2-5|TRBV4-3|.
CASSQRLAGQETQYF
TGCGCCAGCAGCCAACGACTAGCGGGGCAAGAGACCCAGTACTTC
>.|TRBJ1-5|TRBV2|.
CASRRDANQPQHF
TGTGCCAGCAGACGGGACGCCAATCAGCCCCAGCATTTT
>.|TRBJ2-3|TRBV11-3|once
CASSLLRGSDTQYF
TGTGCCAGCAGCTTACTCCGGGGGTCAGATACGCAGTATTTT
>TRBD1|TRBJ1-6|TRBV28|.
CASSPTSDPGGFYSPLHF
TGTGCCAGCAGTCCCACCTCGGACCCAGGGGGCTTTTATTCACCCCTCCACTTT
>.|TRBJ2-1|TRBV7-8|.
CASSIDRYNEQFF
TGTGCCAGCAGCATCGACAGATACAATGAGCAGTTCTTC